This is a list of T cell receptor beta chains from one sample in a study of human T cells and chemical hapten exposure. TCRdb reprocessed the RACE reads with MiXCR, giving one entry per CDR3 protein. The repertoire holds approximately 80,000 distinct CDR3 sequences, around 15% seen once, with about 4.6% in the top ten. The material sequenced was whole blood, taken in connection with sensitization to the hapten diphenylcyclopropenone (DPC). The receptors shown here come from a woman in her forties or fifties with alopecia areata. Some clones in this sample may be carry-over from other donors' samples. Each CDR3 is given with its conserved first and last residue. The D gene is left open where the match is weak. Clone size appears in some rows only: once, few, many, or a class for an expanded clone.

TRBJ1-2 TRBV7-2 TRBD1 few TGTGCCAGCAGCAGGGACAGACCCTATGGCTACACCTTC CASSRDRPYGYTF
TRBJ1-1 TRBV6-5 - few TGTGCCAGCCGAATGCAGGGACAGAACACTGAAGCTTTCTTT CASRMQGQNTEAFF
TRBJ2-7 TRBV12-3/TRBV12-4 - - TGTGCCAGCAGGAAGGAACAGGCCACCTACGAGCAGTACTTC CASRKEQATYEQYF
TRBJ2-3 TRBV20-1 - - TGCAGTGCTACCTCCCGCTCCCGTAGCACAGATACGCAGTATTTT CSATSRSRSTDTQYF
TRBJ2-7 TRBV10-3 - - TGTGCCATCAGTGACGCGGCACTCTCCTACGAGCAGTACTTC CAISDAALSYEQYF
TRBJ1-1 TRBV9 TRBD1 - TGTGCCAGCAGCGGATCAGCGGGACAGGGCTCTGAAGCTTTCTTT CASSGSAGQGSEAFF
TRBJ2-3 TRBV7-8 - few TGTGCCAGCAGCAACTCTGGGTGGAGGGGGCGCCTAGATACGCAGTATTTT CASSNSGWRGRLDTQYF
TRBJ2-1 TRBV5-5 - - TGTGCCAGCAGCTTTGCGGGAAGCTCCTACAATGAGCAGTTCTTC CASSFAGSSYNEQFF
TRBJ2-7 TRBV28 TRBD2 - TGTGCCAGCAGTTTGCATGCGGGGGACGGGTACTACGAGCAGTACTTC CASSLHAGDGYYEQYF
TRBJ2-1 TRBV11-2 - many TGTGCCAGCAGCTTATCCGGCAGAGACTACAATGAGCAGTTCTTC CASSLSGRDYNEQFF
TRBJ2-7 TRBV5-1 TRBD1 few TGCGCCAGCAGCTTCCGGGGACAGCATAACTCCTACGAGCAGTACTTC CASSFRGQHNSYEQYF
TRBJ2-1 TRBV7-2 - many TGTGCCAGCAGCTTAGGTCTTTTCTCCTACAATGAGCAGTTCTTC CASSLGLFSYNEQFF
TRBJ1-1 TRBV6-5 - few TGTGCCAGCAGTCGCGACGCCCCCATCGACACTGAAGCTTTCTTT CASSRDAPIDTEAFF
TRBJ2-2 TRBV6-1 TRBD1 few TGTGCCAGCGACCAGACAGGGCCCGGGGAGCTGTTTTTT CASDQTGPGELFF
TRBJ2-3 TRBV30 - many TGTGCCTGGAATCCGGGACTGACAGATACGCAGTATTTT CAWNPGLTDTQYF
TRBJ2-5 TRBV29-1 TRBD2 many TGCAGCGTGCAACCCGAGCGGGAGATGAGGGAGACCCAGTACTTC CSVQPEREMRETQYF
TRBJ2-3 TRBV5-1 TRBD2 few TGCGCCAGCAGCTCTAAGGCGGGAGCGGATACGCAGTATTTT CASSSKAGADTQYF
TRBJ2-2 TRBV18 - - TGTGCCAGCTCCATAAAGCAGGGAGGCACCGGGGAGCTGTTTTTT CASSIKQGGTGELFF
TRBJ1-1 TRBV6-6 TRBD1 - TGTGCCAGCGGGTTGACAGGGGGCAAGGACACTGAAGCTTTCTTT CASGLTGGKDTEAFF
TRBJ2-5 TRBV19 TRBD2 - TGTGCCAGTAGTCAAGGGACTAGCGGGAGAGGAGAGACCCAGTACTTC CASSQGTSGRGETQYF
TRBJ2-3 TRBV12-3/TRBV12-4 TRBD2 - TGTGCCAGCAGGGCAGTCGGGAGGGGAGATACGCAGTATTTT CASRAVGRGDTQYF
TRBJ2-7 TRBV6-5 TRBD2 few TGTGCCAGCAGCGGGACTAGCGGGAGGCCCTACGAGCAGTACTTC CASSGTSGRPYEQYF
TRBJ2-7 TRBV20-1 - few TGCAGTGCTACGGGGAGTAGGAACGAGCAGTACTTC CSATGSRNEQYF
TRBJ1-6 TRBV7-8 - many TGTGCCAGCAGCTTAGAGGGCAGGGGTCAATCACCCCTCCACTTT CASSLEGRGQSPLHF
TRBJ1-4 TRBV29-1 - - TGCAGCGTTCTGCCGGGACCTAATGAAAAACTGTTTTTT CSVLPGPNEKLFF
TRBJ2-4 TRBV7-6 - few TGTGCCAGCAGCTTAGATGAATTAGCCAAAAACATTCAGTACTTC CASSLDELAKNIQYF
TRBJ2-7 TRBV6-6 - - TGTGCCAGCAATAGTCCGATCGGGGACGAGCAGTACTTC CASNSPIGDEQYF
TRBJ1-5 TRBV6-2/TRBV6-3 TRBD1 - TGTGCCAGCACGAGGGACAGGGTCGCTCAGCCCCAGCATTTT CASTRDRVAQPQHF
TRBJ2-3 TRBV6-5 - few TGTGCCAGCAGTCAGACACTAGCTTCGGATACGCAGTATTTT CASSQTLASDTQYF
TRBJ2-2 TRBV7-2 TRBD1 few TGTGCCAGCAGCTTAGGGGGACAGGGGAAGCTGTTTTTT CASSLGGQGKLFF
TRBJ2-5 TRBV3-1 TRBD2 - TGTGCCAGCAAGGGAGGGGAGACCCAGTACTTC CASKGGETQYF